This T cell receptor beta chain was obtained from a study of T cell changes during pregnancy in multiple sclerosis. Measured with immunoSEQ multiplex PCR; TCRdb has only the in-frame clones, and not every one. The sample holds roughly 70,000 clones, roughly 92% seen once. Germline V gene data show CDR1 as SGHTA and CDR2 as FQGNSA. The germline V and J ends were trimmed by 1 base and 3 bases, with 13 bases remaining between them. This CDR3 comprises 15 residues. This TCR derives from a female donor with multiple sclerosis, enrolled in a pregnancy study. Sequencing was performed on peripheral blood, taken before pregnancy. The chain is built from TRBV7-2 and TRBJ2-7; D unresolved. The CDR3 spells CASSLDPGYLYEQYF. CDR3 DNA sequence: TGTGCCAGCAGCTTAGATCCGGGTTACCTCTACGAGCAGTACTTC.